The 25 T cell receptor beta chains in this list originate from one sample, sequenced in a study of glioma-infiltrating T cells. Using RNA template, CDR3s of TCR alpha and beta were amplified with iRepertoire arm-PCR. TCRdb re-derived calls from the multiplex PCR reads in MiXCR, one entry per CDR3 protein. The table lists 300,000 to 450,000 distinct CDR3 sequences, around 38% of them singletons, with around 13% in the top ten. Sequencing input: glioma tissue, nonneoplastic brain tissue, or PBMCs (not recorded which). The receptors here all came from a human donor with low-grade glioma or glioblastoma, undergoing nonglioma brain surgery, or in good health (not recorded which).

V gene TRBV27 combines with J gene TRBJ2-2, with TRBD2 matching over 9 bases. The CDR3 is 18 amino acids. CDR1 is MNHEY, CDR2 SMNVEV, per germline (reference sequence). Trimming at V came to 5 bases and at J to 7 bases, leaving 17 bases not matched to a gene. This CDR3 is CASSPARVSGSSDGELFF. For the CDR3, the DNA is TGTGCCAGCAGTCCCGCCCGGGTTAGCGGGAGTTCGGACGGGGAGCTGTTTTTT.

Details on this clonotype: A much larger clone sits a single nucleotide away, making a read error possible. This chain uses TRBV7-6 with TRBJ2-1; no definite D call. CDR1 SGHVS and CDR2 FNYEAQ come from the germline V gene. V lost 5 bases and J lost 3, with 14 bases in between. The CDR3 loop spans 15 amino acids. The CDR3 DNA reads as TGTGCCAGCAGCCCGAGTACCTACTACTACAATGAGCAGTTCTTC. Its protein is CASSPSTYYYNEQFF.

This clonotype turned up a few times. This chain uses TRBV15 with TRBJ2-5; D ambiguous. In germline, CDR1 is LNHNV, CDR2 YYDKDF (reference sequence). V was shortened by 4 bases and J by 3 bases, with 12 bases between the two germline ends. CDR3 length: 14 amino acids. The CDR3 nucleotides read TGTGCCACCAGCACCCAAACCGCTGAAGAGACCCAGTACTTC. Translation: CATSTQTAEETQYF.

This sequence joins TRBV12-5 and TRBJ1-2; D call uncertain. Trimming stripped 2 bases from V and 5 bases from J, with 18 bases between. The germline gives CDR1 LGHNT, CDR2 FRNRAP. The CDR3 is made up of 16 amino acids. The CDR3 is CASGLNPPALGYGYTF. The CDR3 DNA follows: TGTGCTAGTGGTTTGAACCCCCCAGCGTTGGGATATGGCTACACCTTC.

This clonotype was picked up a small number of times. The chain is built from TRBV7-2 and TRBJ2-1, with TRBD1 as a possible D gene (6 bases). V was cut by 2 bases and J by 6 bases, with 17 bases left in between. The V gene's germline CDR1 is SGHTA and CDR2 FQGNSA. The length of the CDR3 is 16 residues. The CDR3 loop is CASSLRAGAPVNEQFF. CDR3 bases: TGTGCCAGCAGCTTACGTGCAGGGGCCCCCGTCAATGAGCAGTTCTTC. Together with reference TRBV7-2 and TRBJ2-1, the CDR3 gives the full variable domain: GAGVSQSPSNKVTEKGKDVELRCDPISGHTALYWYRQSLGQGLEFLIYFQGNSAPDKSGLPSDRFSAERTGGSVSTLTIQRTQQEDSAVYLCASSLRAGAPVNEQFFGPGTRLTVL.

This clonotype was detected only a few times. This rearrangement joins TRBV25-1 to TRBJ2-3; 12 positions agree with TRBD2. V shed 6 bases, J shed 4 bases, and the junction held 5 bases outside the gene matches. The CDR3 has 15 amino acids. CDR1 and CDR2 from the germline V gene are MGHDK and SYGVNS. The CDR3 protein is CASSSTSGSADTQYF. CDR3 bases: TGTGCCAGCAGCTCGACTAGCGGGAGTGCAGATACGCAGTATTTT.

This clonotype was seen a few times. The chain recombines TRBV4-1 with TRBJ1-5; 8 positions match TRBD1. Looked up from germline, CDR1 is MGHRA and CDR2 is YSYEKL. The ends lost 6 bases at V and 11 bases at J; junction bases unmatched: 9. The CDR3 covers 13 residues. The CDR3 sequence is CASRQTGEKAQHF. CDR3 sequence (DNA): TGCGCCAGCAGGCAGACAGGGGAGAAGGCCCAGCATTTT.

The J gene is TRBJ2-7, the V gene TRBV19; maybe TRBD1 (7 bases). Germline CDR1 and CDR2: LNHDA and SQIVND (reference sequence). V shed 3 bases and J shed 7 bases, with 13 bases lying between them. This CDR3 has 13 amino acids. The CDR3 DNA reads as TGTGCCAGTAGTATGGAGGGGGCCGGAGAGCAGTACTTC. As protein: CASSMEGAGEQYF.

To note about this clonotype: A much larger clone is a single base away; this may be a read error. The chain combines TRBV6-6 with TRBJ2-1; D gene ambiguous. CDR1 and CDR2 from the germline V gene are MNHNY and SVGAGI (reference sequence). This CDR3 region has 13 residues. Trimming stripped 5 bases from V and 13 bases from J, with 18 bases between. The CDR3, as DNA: TGTGCCAGCAGTAGTCACAGTCAAGTGACCCAGTTCTTC. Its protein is CASSSHSQVTQFF.

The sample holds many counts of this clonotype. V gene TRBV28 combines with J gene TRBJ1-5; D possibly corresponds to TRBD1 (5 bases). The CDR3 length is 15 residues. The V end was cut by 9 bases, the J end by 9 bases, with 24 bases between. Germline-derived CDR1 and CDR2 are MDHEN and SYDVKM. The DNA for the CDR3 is TGTGCCAGTTCCCCAGCAGGGACTCTATTAGGGCCCCAGCATTTT. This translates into CASSPAGTLLGPQHF.

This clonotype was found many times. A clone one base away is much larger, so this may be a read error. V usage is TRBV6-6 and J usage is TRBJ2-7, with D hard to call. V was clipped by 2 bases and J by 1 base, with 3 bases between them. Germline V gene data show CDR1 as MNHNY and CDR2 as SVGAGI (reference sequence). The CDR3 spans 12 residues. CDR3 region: CASSYVSYEQYF. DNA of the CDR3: TGTGCCAGCAGTTACGTGTCCTACGAGCAGTACTTC.

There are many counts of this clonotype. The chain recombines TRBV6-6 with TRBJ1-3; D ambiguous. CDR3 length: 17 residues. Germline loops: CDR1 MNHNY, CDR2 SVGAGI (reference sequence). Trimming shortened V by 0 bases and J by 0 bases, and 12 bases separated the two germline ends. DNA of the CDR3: TGTGCCAGCAGTTACTCTAGTCCCGGGGACTCTGGAAACACCATATATTTT. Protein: CASSYSSPGDSGNTIYF.

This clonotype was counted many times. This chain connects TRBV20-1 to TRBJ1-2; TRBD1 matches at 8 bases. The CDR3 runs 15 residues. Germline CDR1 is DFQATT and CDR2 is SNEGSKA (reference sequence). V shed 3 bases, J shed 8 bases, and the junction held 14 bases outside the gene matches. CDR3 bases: TGCAGTGCTAGCCAGGACAGGGCCCGTCGGGAGGGCTACACCTTC. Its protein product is CSASQDRARREGYTF.

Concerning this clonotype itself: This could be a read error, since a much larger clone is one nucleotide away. The chain's CDR3 is CGASRDRNNEQFF. CDR3 nucleotides: TGCGGTGCTAGTCGGGACAGGAACAATGAGCAGTTCTTC. The V and J genes are TRBV20-1 and TRBJ2-1, with 8 bases lining up with TRBD1. This CDR3 has 13 residues. The V gene's germline CDR1 is DFQATT and CDR2 SNEGSKA (reference sequence).

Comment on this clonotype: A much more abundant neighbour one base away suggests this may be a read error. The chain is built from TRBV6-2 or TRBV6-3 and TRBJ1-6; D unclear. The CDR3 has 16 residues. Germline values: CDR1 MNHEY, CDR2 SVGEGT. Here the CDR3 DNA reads TGTGCCGGCAGTTACTCAAGCGGTTTAAAGTGGAAACCCCTCCACTTT. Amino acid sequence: CAGSYSSGLKWKPLHF.

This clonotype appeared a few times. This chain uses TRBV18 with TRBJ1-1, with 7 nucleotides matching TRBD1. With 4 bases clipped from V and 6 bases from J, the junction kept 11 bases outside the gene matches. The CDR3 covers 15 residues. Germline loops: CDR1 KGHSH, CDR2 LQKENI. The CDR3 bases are TGTGCCAGCTCACGGGGACAGACAGGTTTCTCTGAAGCTTTCTTT. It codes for CASSRGQTGFSEAFF.

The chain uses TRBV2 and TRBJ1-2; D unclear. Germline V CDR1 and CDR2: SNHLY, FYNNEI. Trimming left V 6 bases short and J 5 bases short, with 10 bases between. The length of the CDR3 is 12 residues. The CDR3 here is CASRPQAYGYTF. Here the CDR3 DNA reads TGTGCCAGCAGACCCCAGGCTTATGGCTACACCTTC.

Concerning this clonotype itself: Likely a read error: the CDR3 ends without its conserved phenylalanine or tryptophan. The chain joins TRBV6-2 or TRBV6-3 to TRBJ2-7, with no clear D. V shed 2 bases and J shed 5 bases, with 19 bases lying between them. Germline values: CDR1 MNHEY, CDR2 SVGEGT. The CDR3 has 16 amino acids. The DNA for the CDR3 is TGTGCCAGCAGTTACGCCCTAGACGGATCTCCCGACGAGCAGTACCTC. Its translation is CASSYALDGSPDEQYL.

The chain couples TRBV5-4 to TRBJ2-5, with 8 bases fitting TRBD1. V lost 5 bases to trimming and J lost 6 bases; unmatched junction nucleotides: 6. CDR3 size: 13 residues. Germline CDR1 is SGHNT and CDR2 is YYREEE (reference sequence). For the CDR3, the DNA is TGTGCCAGCAGTAGGCAGGGGGCCAAGACCCAGTACTTC. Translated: CASSRQGAKTQYF. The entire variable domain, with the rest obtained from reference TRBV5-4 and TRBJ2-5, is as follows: ETGVTQSPTHLIKTRGQQVTLRCSSQSGHNTVSWYQQALGQGPQFIFQYYREEENGRGNFPPRFSGLQFPNYSSELNVNALELDDSALYLCASSRQGAKTQYFGPGTRLLVL.

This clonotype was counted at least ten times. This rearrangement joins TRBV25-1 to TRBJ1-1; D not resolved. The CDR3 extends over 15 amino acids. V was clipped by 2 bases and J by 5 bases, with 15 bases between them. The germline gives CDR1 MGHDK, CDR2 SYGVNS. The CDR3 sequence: CASSEPERETTEAFF. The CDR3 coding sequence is TGTGCCAGCAGTGAACCTGAGAGGGAGACTACTGAAGCTTTCTTT. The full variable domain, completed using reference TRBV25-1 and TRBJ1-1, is EADIYQTPRYLVIGTGKKITLECSQTMGHDKMYWYQQDPGMELHLIHYSYGVNSTEKGDLSSESTVSRIRTEHFPLTLESARPSHTSQYLCASSEPERETTEAFFGQGTRLTVV.

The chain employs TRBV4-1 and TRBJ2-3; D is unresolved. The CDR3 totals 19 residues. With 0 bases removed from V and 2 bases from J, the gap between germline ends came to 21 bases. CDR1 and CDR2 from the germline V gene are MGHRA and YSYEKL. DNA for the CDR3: TGCGCCAGCAGCCAAGAGTATTACGGGTTTGGCGGAAACACAGATACGCAGTATTTT. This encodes CASSQEYYGFGGNTDTQYF.

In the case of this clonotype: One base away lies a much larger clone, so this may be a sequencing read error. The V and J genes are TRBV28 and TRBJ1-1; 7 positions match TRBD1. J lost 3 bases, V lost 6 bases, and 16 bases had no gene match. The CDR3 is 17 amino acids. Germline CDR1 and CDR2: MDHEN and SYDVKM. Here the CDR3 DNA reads TGTGCCAGCAGCAACCCCGTAGGGGGCGGAGGGGACACTGAAGCTTTCTTT. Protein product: CASSNPVGGGGDTEAFF.

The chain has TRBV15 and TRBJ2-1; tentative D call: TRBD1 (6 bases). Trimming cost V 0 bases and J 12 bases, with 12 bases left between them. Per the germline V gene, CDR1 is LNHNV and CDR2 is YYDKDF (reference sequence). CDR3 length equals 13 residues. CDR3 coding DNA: TGTGCCACCAGCAGAGATAGTAGGGGGTGGCAGTTCTTC. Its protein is CATSRDSRGWQFF.

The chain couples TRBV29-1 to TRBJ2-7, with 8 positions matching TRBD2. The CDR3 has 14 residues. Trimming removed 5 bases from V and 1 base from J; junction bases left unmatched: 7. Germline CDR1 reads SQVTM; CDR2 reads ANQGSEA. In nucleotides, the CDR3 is TGCAGCGTTATTAGCGGGGTAGGGTCCTACGAGCAGTACTTC. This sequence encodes CSVISGVGSYEQYF.

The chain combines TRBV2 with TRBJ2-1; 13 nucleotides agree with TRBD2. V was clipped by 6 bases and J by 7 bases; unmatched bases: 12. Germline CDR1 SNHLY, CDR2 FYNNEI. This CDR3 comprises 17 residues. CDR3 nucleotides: TGTGCCAGCAGCCCACACCGGGTACTAGCGGGAGGGAATGAGCAGTTCTTC. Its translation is CASSPHRVLAGGNEQFF.